This T cell receptor (beta chain) derives from a study of naive and memory T cell subsets (TCRdb year 2017). About the investigation overall: According to the figure summarizing the samples, there were some 10 blood donors, 7 tuberculin skin test biopsies and 3 saline control biopsies. PCR2 was typically run as a SYBR Green qPCR and stopped at a set threshold, although low-input samples could use end-point PCR of around 6 cycles instead.

The trim is 5 bases for V and 5 bases for J, with a gap of 20 bases between the germline ends. The CDR3, cysteine through phenylalanine, is 16 amino acids long. The DNA shown is the 48-base CDR3, in frame from base 1. The CDR1 and CDR2 encoded by the germline V gene are SGHTA and FQGNSA. Library preparation was by 5' RACE. The ligated cDNA was amplified by four rounds of PCR, in which nested alpha and beta constant region primers were used together with the SP2 primer. For the blood and skin samples, reverse transcription of TCR RNA was done with SuperScript IV along with alpha and beta constant region primers. An oligonucleotide carrying the Illumina SP2 primer and a UMI was ligated to the cDNA 3' end using T4 RNA ligase 1. To prevent hairpin formation, the 12-nucleotide UMI was made up of two random hexamers with an eight-base spacer between them. From the second PCR onward, TCR alpha and beta chain libraries were processed separately and dual indexed for multiplexing. After pooling, the indexed libraries were analyzed by capillary electrophoresis and sequenced on either an Illumina MiSeq or NextSeq. To boost base diversity and improve cluster recognition, PhiX DNA at about 5-7.5% was spiked into the libraries. In the authors' own workflow: Demultiplexor took UMIs from read 2, joined the UMIs to the TCR sequence from read 1, and separated reads according to sample indices. V and J genes and V-J junctions were identified by Decombinator, and each TCR was assigned a five-part identifier that included V and J deletions. Collapsinator used UMIs to correct sequencing errors and PCR amplification heterogeneity, yielding UMI-based abundance per TCR. CDR3Translator converted identifiers to nucleotide sequence, translated to amino acids, and extracted CDR3 regions using terminal motifs. After normalization to the amount of input RNA, error-corrected alpha and beta TCR counts from blood and skin were compared. In-frame beta chains were kept once TCRdb had trimmed the public reads at Q25 with fastp and called clones with MiXCR. Every distinct CDR3 protein forms one entry, paired with its most common genes and DNA. TCRdb's processing, not the authors', yielded these V and J calls. For this sample there are about 57,000 distinct CDR3 sequences; around 7.3% appear just once. The ten largest clones take up almost 10% of the sample.

This clonotype was seen many times. What antigen it recognizes has not been identified. Qualities for individual bases were not recorded, and no much larger clone is one base off. The study reported a robust and sensitive protocol to amplify, sequence and analyze TCRs, based on 3' ligation of a UMI-containing oligonucleotide to TCR cDNA. For whole blood analysis, approximately 2.5 ml of peripheral blood was collected from healthy adult volunteers into Tempus tubes, and RNA was extracted following the manufacturer's instructions. Before reverse transcription, total RNA that had not been cell sorted was treated with RQ1 DNase, with a target input of roughly 1 to 1000 ng. Skin biopsy and whole blood libraries were made to test pipeline robustness in samples where T cells form a minority population. The full study reports these points: The potential sensitivity of the RNA-based method to TCR transcript changes with T cell activation and differentiation was acknowledged.

The receptor chain draws on TRBV7-2 and TRBJ2-3; the D segment is perhaps TRBD1 or TRBD2, each sharing 5 matched bases. The receptor was derived from a female donor in good health. The CDR3 has the sequence CASSREPTRGEDTQYF. The DNA sequence is given as TGTGCCAGCAGCCGGGAACCGACGAGGGGCGAAGATACGCAGTATTTT.